This T cell receptor (beta chain) was retrieved from a study of T-cell memory formation after mild COVID-19. Points from the study as a whole: That cross-reactive memory joined was suggested by some responding clones appearing in pre-infection memory. Clones contracting over day 15 to 85 were CD4/CD8 balanced, with later expanders leaning CD4+. Contracting CD8+ clones were enriched in EMRA, CD4+ mainly in CM and EM.

One entry per CDR3 protein results from TCRdb running MiXCR on the 5' RACE reads. Of around 310,000 distinct CDR3 sequences in the sample, about a sixth were seen once. The germline CDR1 and CDR2 sequences are MNHEY and SVGAGI. The CDR3 covers 16 residues. V shed 5 bases and J shed 0 bases, with 14 bases lying between them. This clonotype was recorded at least ten times. What it binds is not known. The TCR originated in a man between 18 and 35 years old who had mild COVID-19 (a few samples of this study predate the infection). Cell type and time point are not known. What was sequenced was PBMCs or a T cell subset sorted from them (not recorded which). The chain uses TRBV6-5 and TRBJ2-1; a possible D gene is TRBD1 (6 bases). CDR3: CASSLTGTSSYNEQFF. As DNA, the CDR3 is TGTGCCAGCAGTCTAACAGGGACGAGCTCCTACAATGAGCAGTTCTTC.